These 13 T cell receptor beta chains were sequenced from one sample in a study of T cell responses to AZD1222 COVID-19 vaccine. This table comes from immunoSEQ multiplex PCR, and its TCRdb copy is limited to in-frame clones, with some not included. Of roughly 180,000 clones in the sample, about 90% are singletons; the top ten hold 1% to 1.5%. The sequences come from peripheral blood, collected 28 days after the second AZD1222 dose. The origin of the receptors is an adult who received the AZD1222 COVID-19 vaccine.

This clone was detected once. The V gene is TRBV18, the J gene TRBJ2-5, with D perhaps being TRBD1 or TRBD2 (6 bases each). Trimming took 2 bases from V and 5 from J, leaving 9 bases between them. CDR1 and CDR2 from the germline V gene are KGHSH and LQKENI. This CDR3 has 13 amino acids. The CDR3 DNA is TGTGCCAGCTCACCAAACGGGGGCGAGACCCAGTACTTC. Translating gives CASSPNGGETQYF.

The CDR3 sequence: CASSLMGGSNYGYTF. The CDR3 bases are TGTGCCAGCAGCTTAATGGGGGGCTCTAACTATGGCTACACCTTC. The chain links TRBV7-2 to TRBJ1-2, with D possibly matching TRBD1 (6 bases). The CDR3 spans 15 residues. The V gene lost 2 bases and the J gene lost 0 bases, with 10 bases spanning the gap. Germline-derived CDR1 and CDR2 are SGHTA and FQGNSA.

This chain uses TRBV11-2 with TRBJ1-2; 8 bases match TRBD1. J lost 3 bases, V lost 4 bases, and 7 bases had no gene match. Germline V gene lookup returns CDR1 SGHAT and CDR2 FQNNGV. The CDR3 is 15 residues long. The CDR3 bases are TGTGCCAGCAGCTCGATCCAGGGGGCGGACTATGGCTACACCTTC. Translated: CASSSIQGADYGYTF.

This clone appeared a single time. In DNA form, the CDR3 reads TGTGCCATCAGTGAACAGAATTCAAATCAGCCCCAGCATTTT. Its protein is CAISEQNSNQPQHF. The rearrangement uses TRBV10-3 and TRBJ1-5; D unclear. The germline V gene encodes CDR1 ENHRY and CDR2 SYGVKD. Deletions cut 3 bases from V and 4 bases from J, with 10 bases between. The CDR3 is 14 residues long.

The genes are TRBV5-4 and TRBJ1-2; tentatively, D is TRBD1 (5 bases). V was pared by 0 bases and J by 0 bases, with 15 bases between. The CDR3 runs to 17 residues. Germline values: CDR1 SGHNT, CDR2 YYREEE (reference sequence). The CDR3 region has the DNA TGTGCCAGCAGCTTGGACCTCGCGGGGGACGCTAACTATGGCTACACCTTC. Protein: CASSLDLAGDANYGYTF.

V gene TRBV6-5 combines with J gene TRBJ1-5; D gene ambiguous. CDR3 size: 14 residues. With 4 bases removed from V and 6 bases from J, the gap between germline ends came to 13 bases. Germline lookup yields CDR1 MNHEY and CDR2 SVGAGI. The CDR3 region has the DNA TGTGCCAGCAGTTTCCTACCCTCTGGTCAGCCCCAGCATTTT. Its protein is CASSFLPSGQPQHF.

The CDR3 coding sequence is TGTGCCAGCAGGATGGACAGGGGCTATGAAAAACTGTTTTTT. Its protein product is CASRMDRGYEKLFF. The V and J genes are TRBV2 and TRBJ1-4, with 9 positions matching TRBD1. The germline V gene has CDR1 SNHLY and CDR2 FYNNEI. The CDR3 runs 14 residues. V lost 6 bases to trimming and J lost 6 bases; unmatched junction nucleotides: 5.

This chain links TRBV10-3 with TRBJ2-1, with D tentatively TRBD1 (5 bases). CDR3 length: 18 amino acids. Germline V lookup: CDR1 ENHRY, CDR2 SYGVKD. Trimming shortened V by 0 bases and J by 5 bases, and 20 bases separated the two germline ends. In DNA form, the CDR3 reads TGTGCCATCAGTGAGTCGACAAGACAGCGCTTTACCCACAATGAGCAGTTCTTC. Protein sequence: CAISESTRQRFTHNEQFF.

The V call is TRBV5-1, the J call TRBJ2-2; possibly TRBD1 for D (5 bases). The germline V and J ends were trimmed by 1 base and 1 base, with 17 bases remaining between them. CDR3 size: 18 residues. Germline lookup yields CDR1 SGHRS and CDR2 YFSETQ. The CDR3 spells CASSLRGPGELNTGELFF. As DNA, the CDR3 is TGCGCCAGCAGCTTGAGGGGTCCTGGCGAGTTGAACACCGGGGAGCTGTTTTTT.

CDR3 DNA sequence: TGTGCCAGCAGCGTTAGCCTCGAACTAGGGGCTTTCTTT. Translating gives CASSVSLELGAFF. The chain is built from TRBV3-1 (or the pseudogene TRBV3-2) and TRBJ1-1, with D hard to call. Germline values: CDR1 LGHDT, CDR2 YNNKEL (reference sequence). The ends were cut back, 5 bases at V and 11 bases at J, with 18 bases in the middle. This CDR3 has 13 amino acids.

The chain combines TRBV11-3 with TRBJ2-7, with D possibly TRBD2 on 6 matching bases. This CDR3 has 16 amino acids. Between the trimmed V and J ends, which lost 4 bases and 2 bases, there was a span of 18 bases. The germline V gene has CDR1 SGHNT and CDR2 YENEEA. This CDR3 reads CASSSSTSSKAYEQYF. The CDR3 coding sequence is TGTGCCAGCAGCTCCTCCACTAGCTCAAAAGCCTACGAGCAGTACTTC. Complete variable domain (other parts from reference TRBV11-3 and TRBJ2-7): EAGVVQSPRYKIIEKKQPVAFWCNPISGHNTLYWYLQNLGQGPELLIRYENEEAVDDSQLPKDRFSAERLKGVDSTLKIQPAELGDSAVYLCASSSSTSSKAYEQYFGPGTRLTVT.

The chain couples TRBV27 to TRBJ2-7; D remains unclear. The CDR3 consists of 17 residues. V lost 7 bases and J 5 bases, leaving 27 bases between the germline ends. Germline V CDR1 and CDR2: MNHEY, SMNVEV (reference sequence). As DNA, the CDR3 is TGTGCCAGCACCCCCCTTTATGACTGGGCAAGGATCCACGAGCAGTACTTC. Encoded protein: CASTPLYDWARIHEQYF.

The J gene is TRBJ2-3, the V gene TRBV24-1; D remains ambiguous. CDR1 and CDR2 (germline): KGHDR, SFDVKD. This CDR3 comprises 14 residues. V dropped 1 base and J dropped 6 bases, with 10 bases sitting between them. This CDR3 is CATSDFPVPDTQYF. The CDR3 bases are TGTGCCACCAGTGATTTCCCTGTCCCCGATACGCAGTATTTT.